This T cell receptor beta chain comes out of a study of T cells in localized non-small cell lung cancer. The method was immunoSEQ multiplex PCR; TCRdb's version includes in-frame clones alone and lacks a portion of them. The repertoire holds about 1,400 clones, with around 30% as singletons. Note on this clone: The antigen remains undetermined.

Lacking atypia, the adjacent lung had been sampled at least 2 cm away from the tumor margin. Study-wide results and caveats: Longer overall survival was seen with higher T cell density measured in blood. Heterogeneity cannot be ruled out, as sequencing used one tumor region only. Researchers found a median around 61 of the top 100 tumor clones in adjacent lung.

Germline CDR1 reads SGHRS; CDR2 reads YFSETQ. With V trimmed by 1 base and J by 6 bases, 6 bases remained unmatched. The CDR3 consists of 14 residues. Sequences were derived from normal lung tissue next to the tumor, sampled before any cancer treatment. The V gene is TRBV5-1, the J gene TRBJ1-2, with 7 bases fitting TRBD1. This sequence was found in a female donor older than 55 with stage I lung adenocarcinoma. The CDR3 protein is CASSLMKQGNGYTF. DNA for the CDR3: TGCGCCAGCAGCTTGATGAAACAGGGGAATGGCTACACCTTC.